The entry below gives a single TCR beta chain sequence along with its context. Its antigen is still unknown. This record comes from a study of monozygotic twins with inflammatory bowel disease. General study points: Immunosuppressive treatment differences may have increased patient repertoire variability.

cDNA for each sample came from eight separate reactions. Molecular identifiers with 6-nucleotide sample barcodes were added during cDNA synthesis via template switching. TCRdb re-called the 5' RACE reads and catalogs CDR3 proteins one per entry, DNA excluded. The ten top clones account for more than 2%, within a sample of approximately 400,000 distinct CDR3 sequences. The CDR3 totals 14 residues. Germline assignment: CDR1 SGHRS and CDR2 YFSETQ. This TCR was recovered from a human donor with ulcerative colitis or Crohn's disease, or a healthy co-twin of an affected twin (not recorded which). The sequenced sample consisted of blood. The chain couples TRBV5-1 to TRBJ2-2. Here the CDR3 reads CASSLEAGFGELFF. Complete variable domain (other parts from reference TRBV5-1 and TRBJ2-2): KAGVTQTPRYLIKTRGQQVTLSCSPISGHRSVSWYQQTPGQGLQFLFEYFSETQRNKGNFPGRFSGRQFSNSRSEMNVSTLELGDSALYLCASSLEAGFGELFFGEGSRLTVL.